A few counts support the clone carrying this TCR beta chain. Amplifying from RNA transcripts, the study obtained TCR beta CDR3 regions. The library came from an HTBI-primed first-round RT-PCR and a second-round multiplex PCR. TCRdb re-called the multiplex PCR reads with MiXCR, one entry per CDR3 protein. The sample shows hundreds of thousands of distinct CDR3 sequences, roughly 41% of them seen only once. The data belong to a study of Graves' ophthalmopathy and Graves' hyperthyroidism. V was trimmed by 6 bases and J by 0 bases, leaving 15 bases between them. This CDR3 has 17 residues. Germline assignment: CDR1 SEHNR and CDR2 FQNEAQ (reference sequence).

The chain carries TRBV7-9 and TRBJ1-6; D gene uncertain. Sequencing was done on a sample of peripheral blood. The source of this sequence is an adult man with Graves' ophthalmopathy. CDR3 in DNA: TGTGCCAGCAGTTTATGGGGAGCAAGCTCCTATAATTCACCCCTCCACTTT. Amino acid sequence: CASSLWGASSYNSPLHF. Full variable domain (rest looked up from reference TRBV7-9 and TRBJ1-6): DTGVSQNPRHKITKRGQNVTFRCDPISEHNRLYWYRQTLGQGPEFLTYFQNEAQLEKSRLLSDRFSAERPKGSFSTLEIQRTEQGDSAMYLCASSLWGASSYNSPLHFGNGTRLTVT.